Following are 5 T cell receptor beta chains from one sample sequenced in a study of Graves' ophthalmopathy and Graves' hyperthyroidism. Amplification from RNA transcripts yielded the TCR beta CDR3 regions. An initial RT-PCR round employing HTBI primers preceded a second-round multiplex PCR. Via MiXCR, TCRdb re-called the multiplex PCR reads, giving one row per CDR3 protein. The data show approximately 1.2 million distinct CDR3 sequences, roughly two fifths seen once. The material sequenced was peripheral blood or thyroid tissue (not recorded which). These receptors were collected from an adult man with Graves' hyperthyroidism.

This clonotype was found once. The rearrangement uses TRBV5-1 and TRBJ1-5, with D possibly TRBD1 on 5 matching bases. V lost 0 bases to trimming and J lost 5 bases, with 12 bases between them. CDR1 is SGHRS and CDR2 is YFSETQ in the germline V gene. The CDR3 has 15 amino acids. The CDR3 reads CASSLGGRWDQPQHF. The DNA of the CDR3 is TGCGCCAGCAGCTTGGGGGGCCGGTGGGATCAGCCCCAGCATTTT. Drawing the rest from reference TRBV5-1 and TRBJ1-5, the complete variable domain is KAGVTQTPRYLIKTRGQQVTLSCSPISGHRSVSWYQQTPGQGLQFLFEYFSETQRNKGNFPGRFSGRQFSNSRSEMNVSTLELGDSALYLCASSLGGRWDQPQHFGDGTRLSIL.

This clonotype was seen only a few times. The genes are TRBV6-9 and TRBJ2-7; D is unclear. The CDR3 extends over 14 amino acids. Trimming pared 3 bases from V and 0 bases from J, leaving 9 bases between. The germline gives CDR1 MNHGY, CDR2 SVAAGI. The CDR3 bases are TGTGCCAGCAGTTACGAGAAAGCCTCCTACGAGCAGTACTTC. Amino acids: CASSYEKASYEQYF.

The chain links TRBV9 to TRBJ1-5, with 8 bases identical to TRBD1. From germline, CDR1 is SGDLS and CDR2 YYNGEE. V trimming: 3 bases; J trimming: 4 bases; junction bases outside the gene matches: 9. The CDR3 length is 16 residues. The DNA of the CDR3 is TGTGCCAGCAGCGCAGCCACCGGGACAGGTAATCAGCCCCAGCATTTT. Translated: CASSAATGTGNQPQHF. Based on the CDR3 plus reference TRBV9 and TRBJ1-5, the full variable domain is DSGVTQTPKHLITATGQRVTLRCSPRSGDLSVYWYQQSLDQGLQFLIQYYNGEERAKGNILERFSAQQFPDLHSELNLSSLELGDSALYFCASSAATGTGNQPQHFGDGTRLSIL.

This clonotype was counted ten times or more. V and J are TRBV25-1 and TRBJ1-1; D not resolved. The V gene lost 2 bases and the J gene lost 9 bases, with 19 bases spanning the gap. CDR1 MGHDK and CDR2 SYGVNS come from the germline V gene. This CDR3 is built from 15 residues. In nucleotides, the CDR3 is TGTGCCAGCAGTGAACTATGGGCGGGAGGCTTTAAAGCTTTCTTT. Translation gives CASSELWAGGFKAFF.

The CDR3 spells CASSKNPGPVANVLTF. The CDR3 nucleotides are TGTGCCAGTAGTAAAAATCCCGGACCGGTGGCCAACGTCCTGACTTTC. V and J are TRBV19 and TRBJ2-6; D is undetermined. The germline V gene has CDR1 LNHDA and CDR2 SQIVND (reference sequence). The CDR3 sequence is 16 residues long. V dropped 4 bases and J dropped 6 bases, with 16 bases sitting between them.